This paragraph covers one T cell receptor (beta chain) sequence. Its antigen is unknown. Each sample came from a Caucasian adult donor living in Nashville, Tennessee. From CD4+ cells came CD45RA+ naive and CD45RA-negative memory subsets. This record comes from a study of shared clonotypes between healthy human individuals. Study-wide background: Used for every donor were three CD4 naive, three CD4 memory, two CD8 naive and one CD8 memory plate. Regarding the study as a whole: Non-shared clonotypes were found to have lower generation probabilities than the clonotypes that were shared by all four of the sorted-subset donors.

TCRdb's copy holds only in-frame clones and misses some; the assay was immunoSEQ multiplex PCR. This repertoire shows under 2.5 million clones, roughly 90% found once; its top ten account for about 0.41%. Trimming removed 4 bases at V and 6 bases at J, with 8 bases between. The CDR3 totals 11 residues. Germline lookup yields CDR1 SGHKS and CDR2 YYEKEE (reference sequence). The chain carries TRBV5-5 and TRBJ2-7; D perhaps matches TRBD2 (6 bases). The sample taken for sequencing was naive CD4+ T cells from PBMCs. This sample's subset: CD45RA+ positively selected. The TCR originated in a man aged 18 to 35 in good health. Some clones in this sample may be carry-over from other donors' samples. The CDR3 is CASSTGGEQYF. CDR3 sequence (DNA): TGTGCCAGCAGCACCGGGGGCGAGCAGTACTTC.